These T cell receptor beta chains were read from a single sample in a study of blood T cell repertoires in COVID-19. Measured with immunoSEQ multiplex PCR; TCRdb has only the in-frame clones, and not every one. The sample carries 50,000 or so clones, 80% to 90% recorded once. What was sequenced was peripheral blood. All receptors derive from a man aged 45 to 65 with active COVID-19. CDR3s include the opening cysteine and the closing phenylalanine or tryptophan. The order of the fields is D gene, V gene, clone size, J gene, CDR3 DNA, CDR3 protein. D genes are given only for firm matches. Clone size is given for some rows only: seen once, a few or many times, or a class if the clone is expanded.

D: TRBD1; V: TRBV19; size: -; J: TRBJ2-3; DNA: TGTGCCAGTAGTATAGCACAGGGGGCCGACACAGATACGCAGTATTTT; CDR3: CASSIAQGADTDTQYF
D: TRBD2; V: TRBV5-1; size: -; J: TRBJ2-2; DNA: TGCGCCAGCAGCGAGCGGGGGGATCCCACCGGGGAGCTGTTTTTT; CDR3: CASSERGDPTGELFF
D: TRBD2; V: TRBV18; size: -; J: TRBJ2-7; DNA: TGTGCCAGCTCAGCTATTCTAGCGGGGGGTCTGTATGAGCAGTACTTC; CDR3: CASSAILAGGLYEQYF
D: -; V: TRBV12-5; size: -; J: TRBJ1-1; DNA: TGTGCTAGTGGTTTGTCTTTCGCTGAAGCTTTCTTT; CDR3: CASGLSFAEAFF
D: TRBD1; V: TRBV4-1; size: -; J: TRBJ1-2; DNA: TGCGCCAGCAGCCAAGATAGATGGGGACAAGGGGGCGGCTATGGCTACACCTTC; CDR3: CASSQDRWGQGGGYGYTF
D: TRBD1; V: TRBV18; size: -; J: TRBJ2-7; DNA: TGTGCCAGCTCACAAGGGACAGGGGCCATCGAGCAGTACTTC; CDR3: CASSQGTGAIEQYF
D: TRBD1; V: TRBV10-3; size: -; J: TRBJ1-4; DNA: TGTGCCATCAGGAGGGGACAGGGTTCTAATGAAAAACTGTTTTTT; CDR3: CAIRRGQGSNEKLFF
D: -; V: TRBV30; size: -; J: TRBJ1-5; DNA: TGTGCCTGGACGAGAGAGGGATCGGGGCAGCCCCAGCATTTT; CDR3: CAWTREGSGQPQHF
D: -; V: TRBV6-5; size: once; J: TRBJ1-5; DNA: TGTGCCAGCCAGGGGATACTTAGCAATCAGCCCCAGCATTTT; CDR3: CASQGILSNQPQHF
D: -; V: TRBV6-5; size: -; J: TRBJ2-6; DNA: TGTGCCATACGAGGGAGCTCTGGGGCCAACGTCCTGACTTTC; CDR3: CAIRGSSGANVLTF
D: -; V: TRBV27; size: -; J: TRBJ2-7; DNA: TGTGCCAGCAGGCGAGCGGCTGAGTACGAGCAGTACTTC; CDR3: CASRRAAEYEQYF
D: -; V: TRBV19; size: -; J: TRBJ2-1; DNA: TGTGCCAGTAATCTCAGGGGACGGAATGAGCAGTTCTTC; CDR3: CASNLRGRNEQFF
D: -; V: TRBV7-2; size: -; J: TRBJ1-1; DNA: TGTGCCAGCAGCTTATGGGGGGGAACTGAAGCTTTCTTT; CDR3: CASSLWGGTEAFF
D: -; V: TRBV30; size: -; J: TRBJ1-5; DNA: TGTGCCTGGAGTATTGGGGTCTCGGGGGGCAATCAGCCCCAGCATTTT; CDR3: CAWSIGVSGGNQPQHF
D: TRBD2; V: TRBV5-1; size: -; J: TRBJ2-7; DNA: TGCGCCAGCAGCTTGGTGGTAGCGGGGGGTGACGAGCAGTACTTC; CDR3: CASSLVVAGGDEQYF
D: -; V: TRBV5-1; size: -; J: TRBJ2-2; DNA: TGCGCCAGCAGCACCGCCCCGGGAACGAACACCGGGGAGCTGTTTTTT; CDR3: CASSTAPGTNTGELFF
D: -; V: TRBV3-1/TRBV3-2; size: -; J: TRBJ2-5; DNA: TGTGCCAGCAGCCAAGGGACCCAGGGGGAGACCCAGTACTTC; CDR3: CASSQGTQGETQYF